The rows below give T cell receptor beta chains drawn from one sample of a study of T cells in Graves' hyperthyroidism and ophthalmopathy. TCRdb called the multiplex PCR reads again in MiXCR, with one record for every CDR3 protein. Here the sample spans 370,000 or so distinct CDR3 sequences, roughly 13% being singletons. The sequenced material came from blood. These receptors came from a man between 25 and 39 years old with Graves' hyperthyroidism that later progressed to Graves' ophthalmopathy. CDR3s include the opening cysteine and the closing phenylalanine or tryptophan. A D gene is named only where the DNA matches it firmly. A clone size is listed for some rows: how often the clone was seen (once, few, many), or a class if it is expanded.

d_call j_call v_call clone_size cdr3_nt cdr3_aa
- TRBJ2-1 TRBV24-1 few TGTGCCACCAGTGATTTGGCCAATGAGCAGTTCTTC CATSDLANEQFF
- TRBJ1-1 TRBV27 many TGTGCCAGCACTCGGATTGGAGAATCCAGAGCTTTCTTT CASTRIGESRAFF
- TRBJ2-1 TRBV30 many TGTGCCTGGAGTGAGAGAGTAGCCTGGCGTCGGGTCGATGAGCAGTTCTTC CAWSERVAWRRVDEQFF
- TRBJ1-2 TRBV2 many TGTGCCAGCAGTGACAGGGAGGGCTATGGCTACACCTTC CASSDREGYGYTF
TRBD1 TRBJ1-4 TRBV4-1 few TGCGCCAGCAGCCAAGATGGGACAGGGTTGGAAAAACTGTTTTTT CASSQDGTGLEKLFF
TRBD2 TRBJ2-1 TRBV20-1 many TGCAGTGCTAGAGGGGGCGGGGGGGCCAACAATGAGCAGTTCTTC CSARGGGGANNEQFF
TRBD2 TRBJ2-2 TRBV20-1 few TGCAGTGCTGGACTAGCGGGGGGCTCAAAGTCGCCCGGGGAGCTGTTTTTT CSAGLAGGSKSPGELFF
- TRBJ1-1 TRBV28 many TGTGCCAGCAGTTTAGACAGGCAACACGCTTTCTTT CASSLDRQHAFF
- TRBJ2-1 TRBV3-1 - TGTGCCAGCAGCCGTGGGGGACTCACCCCTGGCAATGAGCAGTTCTTC CASSRGGLTPGNEQFF
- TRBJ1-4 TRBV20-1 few TGCAGTGCTTCTGACGTCCCGGCAAAACTGTTTTTT CSASDVPAKLFF
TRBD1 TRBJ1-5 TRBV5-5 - TGTGCCAGCAGCCCGCGGACAGGGGATGTTGGCAATCAGCCCCAGCATTTT CASSPRTGDVGNQPQHF
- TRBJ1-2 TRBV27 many TGTGCCAGCAGTCTCCATTCGTCGGCGAACTATGGCTACACCTTC CASSLHSSANYGYTF
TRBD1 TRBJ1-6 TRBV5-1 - TGCGCCAGCAGCTTGGCTTGGACAGGGGACTCACCCCTCCACTTT CASSLAWTGDSPLHF
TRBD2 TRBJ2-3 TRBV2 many TGTGCCTCACAGAGCGGGGGTTCAGATACGCAGTATTTT CASQSGGSDTQYF
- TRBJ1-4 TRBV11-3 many TGTGCCAGCAGCCTAGGACAAGCAACTAATGAAAAACTGTTTTTT CASSLGQATNEKLFF
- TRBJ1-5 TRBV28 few TGTGCCAGCACGCCCCAGGGACTCGTTAATCAGCCCCAGCATTTT CASTPQGLVNQPQHF
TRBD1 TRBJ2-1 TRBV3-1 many TGTGCCAGCAGCCAAGATCAGGGGGCAAGTGAGCAGTTCTTC CASSQDQGASEQFF
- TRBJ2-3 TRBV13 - TGTGCCAGCAGCTTCTTTACGGGGGCGCCCACAGATACGCAGTATTTT CASSFFTGAPTDTQYF
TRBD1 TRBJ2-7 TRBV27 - TGTGCCAGCAGTTCCTGGGACAGGGGAGAATACGAGCAGTACTTC CASSSWDRGEYEQYF
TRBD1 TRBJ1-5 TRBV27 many TGTGCCAGCAGTTTAACAGGGGGAAGGCTGCCCCAGCATTTT CASSLTGGRLPQHF
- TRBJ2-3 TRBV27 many TGTGCCAGCAGCTTGGGATGGGTTAGCACAGATACGCAGTATTTT CASSLGWVSTDTQYF
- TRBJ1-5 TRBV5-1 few TGCGCCAGCAGCTTGGAGGGGGAGGGACAGCCCCAGCATTTT CASSLEGEGQPQHF
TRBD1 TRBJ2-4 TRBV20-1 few TGCAGTGCTAGGGGGGACAGGGGGACCTACTTTGAGAAAAACATTCAGTACTTC CSARGDRGTYFEKNIQYF
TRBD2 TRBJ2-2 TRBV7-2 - TGTGCCAGCAGCCCCTGGACTAGCGGGGGGGCCGGCGGGGAGCTGTTTTTT CASSPWTSGGAGGELFF
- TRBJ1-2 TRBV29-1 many TGCAGCGTTGAAGATTTCCAGAGCTATGGCTACACCTTC CSVEDFQSYGYTF
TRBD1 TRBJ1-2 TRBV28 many TGTGCCAGCAGTTTTGCGGCAGGGGGTAACTATGGCTACACCTTC CASSFAAGGNYGYTF
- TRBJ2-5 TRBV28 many TGTGCCAGCAGCTCGAGCCACCCTGCCCCCCAAGAGACCCAGTACTTC CASSSSHPAPQETQYF
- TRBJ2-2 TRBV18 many TGTGCCAGCTCACCACGAGAGGGAAACACCGGGGAGCTGTTTTTT CASSPREGNTGELFF
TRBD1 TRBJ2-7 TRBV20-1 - TGCAGTGCTACCGGACAGGCGGACGAGCAGTACTTC CSATGQADEQYF
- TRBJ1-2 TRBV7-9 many TGTGCCAGCAGCTTACCCCCGAGCCCGCAGGGCTACACCTTC CASSLPPSPQGYTF
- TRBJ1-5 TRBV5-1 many TGCGCCAGACTCCGGGACCCGCATTTT CARLRDPHF
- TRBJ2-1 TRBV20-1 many TGCAGTGCTAGATGGAGACGGGGCTACAATGAGCAGTTCTTC CSARWRRGYNEQFF
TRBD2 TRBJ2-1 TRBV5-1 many TGCGCCAGCAGCTCCCCAGCGGGGGGCCGTAATGAGCAGTTCTTC CASSSPAGGRNEQFF
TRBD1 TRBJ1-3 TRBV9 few TGTGCCAGCAGCGTAGGTACAGGGGCTGGAAACACCATATATTTT CASSVGTGAGNTIYF
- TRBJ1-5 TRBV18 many TGTGCCAGCTCACCACCTAAAGGGGGTGGTCAGCCCCAGCATTTT CASSPPKGGGQPQHF
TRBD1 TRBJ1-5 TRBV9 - TGTGCCAGCAGCGTAGGAGACAGGGGGACTCAGCCCCAGCATTTT CASSVGDRGTQPQHF
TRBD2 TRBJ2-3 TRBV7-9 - TGTGCCAGCAGCCCTTTGTTAGCGGGGGGCACAGATACGCAGTATTTT CASSPLLAGGTDTQYF
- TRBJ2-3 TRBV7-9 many TGTGCCAGCAGCTTAGTTCGAGATACGCAGTATTTT CASSLVRDTQYF
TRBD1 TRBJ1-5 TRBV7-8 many TGTGCCAGCAGCTCAAATACAGGGGGTCAGCCCCAGCATTTT CASSSNTGGQPQHF
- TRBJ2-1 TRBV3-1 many TGTGCCAGCAGCCAAGCAGTGGGGACCTACAATGAGCAGTTCTTC CASSQAVGTYNEQFF
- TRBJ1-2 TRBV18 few TGTGCCAGCTCAGACGGGAGCGCAGGCTACACCTTC CASSDGSAGYTF
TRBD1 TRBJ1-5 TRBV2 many TGTGCCAGCAAACCCGGGACAGGGGTACAGCCCCAGCATTTT CASKPGTGVQPQHF
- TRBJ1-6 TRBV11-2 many TGTGCCAGCAGCTTAGACTTTATCGGGCTGGGGAAAGATTCACCCCTCCACTTT CASSLDFIGLGKDSPLHF
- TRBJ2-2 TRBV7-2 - TGTGCCAGCAGCTTAGCAGGGGACCGGGCGAACACCGGGGAGCTGTTTTTT CASSLAGDRANTGELFF
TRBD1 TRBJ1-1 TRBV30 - TGTGCCTGGAGTGTACTGGACGCGGGACAGGGCCTCTATGAAGCTTTCTTT CAWSVLDAGQGLYEAFF
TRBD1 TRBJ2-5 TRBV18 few TGTGCCAGCTCACCATTGACAGGGGAGGAGACCCAGTACTTC CASSPLTGEETQYF
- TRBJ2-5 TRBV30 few TGTGCCTGGAGGGAAACGAGGCGTCAGGAGACCCAGTACTTC CAWRETRRQETQYF
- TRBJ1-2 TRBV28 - TGTGCCAGCAGTTCTACGGGGTTAATTACTGGCTACACCTTC CASSSTGLITGYTF
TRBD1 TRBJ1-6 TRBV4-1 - TGCGCCAGCAGCCAAGATTTAGGGGGCCGTTCACCCCTCCACTTT CASSQDLGGRSPLHF
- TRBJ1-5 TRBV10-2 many TGCGCCAGCAGCGGCCAGGGGTATCAGCCCCAGCATTTT CASSGQGYQPQHF
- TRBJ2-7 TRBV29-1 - TGCAGCGTTGAAGAATTAAGGGGGTCCAACGAGCAGTACTTC CSVEELRGSNEQYF
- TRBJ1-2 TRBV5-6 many TGTGCCAGCAGCTCAGACAGGTCCTGGCGCTACACCTTC CASSSDRSWRYTF
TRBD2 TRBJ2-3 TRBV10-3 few TGTGCCATCAGCGGAGAGGGGACTACCCTCACAGATACGCAGTATTTT CAISGEGTTLTDTQYF
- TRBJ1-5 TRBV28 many TGTGCCAGCAGTTTATCGGGGGCAAGAAGCAATCAGCCCCAGCATTTT CASSLSGARSNQPQHF
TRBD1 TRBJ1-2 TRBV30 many TGTGCCTGGGACAGGGAGCTCTATGGCTACACCTTC CAWDRELYGYTF
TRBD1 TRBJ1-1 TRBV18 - TGTGCCGGCTCACCAGCGCAGGGGGCTGAAGCTTTCTTT CAGSPAQGAEAFF
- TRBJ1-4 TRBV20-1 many TGCAGTGCTACAGCTGGGGGCAATGAAAAACTGTTTTTT CSATAGGNEKLFF